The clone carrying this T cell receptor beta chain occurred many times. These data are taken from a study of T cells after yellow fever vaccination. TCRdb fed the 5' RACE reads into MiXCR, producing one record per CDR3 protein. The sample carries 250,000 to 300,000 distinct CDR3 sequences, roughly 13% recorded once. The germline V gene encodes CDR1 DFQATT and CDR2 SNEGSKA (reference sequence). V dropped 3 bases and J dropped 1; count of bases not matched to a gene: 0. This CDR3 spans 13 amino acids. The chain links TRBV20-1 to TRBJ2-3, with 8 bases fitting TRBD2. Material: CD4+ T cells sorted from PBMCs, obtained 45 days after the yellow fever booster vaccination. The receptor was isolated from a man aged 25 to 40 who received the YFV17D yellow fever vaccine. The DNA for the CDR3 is TGCAGTGCTAGTAGCGGGGGCACAGATACGCAGTATTTT. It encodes CSASSGGTDTQYF.